These 32 T cell receptor beta chains originate from one sample sequenced in a study of blood T cell repertoires in COVID-19 (TCRdb year 2020). The library was produced with the immunoSEQ multiplex PCR assay. Imported from immuneACCESS, the table was reduced by TCRdb to in-frame sequences with V and J called. These copies leave out some clones; in studies compared against another copy, an unresolved V gene accounts for under half, and the cause of the remainder is not known. The sample table lists more than 95,000 clones, roughly 90% of them with a count of one. The ten largest clones add up to over 1% of the sample. The sample taken for sequencing was peripheral blood. The receptor source for this set is an elderly woman with acute or convalescent COVID-19.

The V gene is TRBV6-6, the J gene TRBJ2-1; TRBD1 aligns across 7 bases. CDR3 size: 14 residues. Trimming at V came to 6 bases and at J to 8 bases, leaving 10 bases not matched to a gene. Germline V CDR1 and CDR2: MNHNY, SVGAGI (reference sequence). CDR3 protein: CASRRTGRGDEQFF. CDR3 DNA sequence: TGTGCCAGCAGGAGGACAGGAAGGGGAGATGAGCAGTTCTTC.

The chain recombines TRBV6-1 with TRBJ2-7; D gene unclear. The germline gives CDR1 MNHNS, CDR2 SASEGT. CDR3 length: 13 amino acids. The V end lost 1 base, the J end lost 5 bases, and 9 bases lay between the germline ends. The CDR3 here is CASSEVVRDEQYF. Here the CDR3 DNA reads TGTGCCAGCAGTGAAGTGGTTCGGGACGAGCAGTACTTC.

The rearrangement uses TRBV12-3 or TRBV12-4 and TRBJ1-1; D is unresolved. Trimming took off 4 bases at V and 0 bases at J, with 6 bases between the two ends. The CDR3 has 13 residues. The CDR3 is CASSSQLNTEAFF. The CDR3 coding sequence is TGTGCCAGCAGTTCACAGCTGAACACTGAAGCTTTCTTT.

This chain joins TRBV9 and TRBJ2-7; unclear D gene. This CDR3 is 15 amino acids long. V shed 3 bases and J shed 0 bases, with 13 bases lying between them. The germline gives CDR1 SGDLS, CDR2 YYNGEE. Here the CDR3 reads CASSARHTPSYEQYF. CDR3 nucleotides: TGTGCCAGCAGCGCCCGACATACTCCCTCCTACGAGCAGTACTTC.

The chain couples TRBV15 to TRBJ2-1, with a weak D call TRBD1 (6 bases). The V end lost 0 bases, the J end lost 4 bases, and 25 bases lay between the germline ends. Per the germline V gene, CDR1 is LNHNV and CDR2 is YYDKDF (reference sequence). This CDR3 contains 20 residues. CDR3 coding DNA: TGTGCCACCAGCAGAGATCTCGGACAGAGGGGACGGCGATTTTACAATGAGCAGTTCTTC. Translated: CATSRDLGQRGRRFYNEQFF.

This chain connects TRBV6-4 to TRBJ2-3; 7 bases are shared with TRBD1. J lost 0 bases, V lost 5 bases, and 5 bases had no gene match. Germline CDR1 is MRHNA and CDR2 is SNTAGT. The CDR3 has 15 residues. The CDR3 reads CASSPTGASTDTQYF. CDR3 bases: TGTGCCAGCAGTCCCACAGGGGCAAGCACAGATACGCAGTATTTT.

This sequence joins TRBV19 and TRBJ2-5, with D possibly TRBD1 on 6 matching bases. Germline V gene data show CDR1 as LNHDA and CDR2 as SQIVND (reference sequence). The V end was cut by 5 bases, the J end by 0 bases, with 16 bases between. This CDR3 region has 16 residues. The CDR3 sequence is CASSRTGSGYQETQYF. CDR3 DNA sequence: TGTGCCAGTAGTCGAACAGGGTCGGGGTACCAAGAGACCCAGTACTTC.

This clone has a handful of counts. The V call is TRBV5-1, the J call TRBJ2-7, with D possibly being TRBD2 (5 bases). The CDR3 sequence is 14 residues long. The germline V gene encodes CDR1 SGHRS and CDR2 YFSETQ. Trimming shortened V by 1 base and J by 3 bases, and 11 bases separated the two germline ends. Here the CDR3 DNA reads TGCGCCAGCAGCTTGACTCCTGCGGGCTACGAGCAGTACTTC. Amino acid sequence: CASSLTPAGYEQYF.

The V gene is TRBV28, the J gene TRBJ2-7; D not resolved. CDR1 MDHEN and CDR2 SYDVKM come from the germline V gene. CDR3 size: 12 residues. V lost 5 bases and J 7 bases, leaving 12 bases between the germline ends. CDR3 sequence (DNA): TGTGCCAGCAGTCCTACTTGGTTTGAGCAGTACTTC. Its translation: CASSPTWFEQYF.

J is TRBJ1-5 and V is TRBV4-1, with a tentative D call TRBD1 (6 bases). This CDR3 contains 15 residues. Germline CDR1 and CDR2: MGHRA and YSYEKL. The germline V and J ends were trimmed by 4 bases and 2 bases, with 12 bases remaining between them. CDR3 coding DNA: TGCGCCAGCAGCCTTAGGGGGGGCGGCAATCAGCCCCAGCATTTT. Translation: CASSLRGGGNQPQHF.

This clone was recorded once. This sequence joins TRBV7-9 and TRBJ1-5; D gene uncertain. CDR1 and CDR2 (germline): SEHNR, FQNEAQ (reference sequence). This CDR3 region has 13 residues. Trimming shortened V by 2 bases and J by 9 bases, and 11 bases separated the two germline ends. In DNA, the CDR3 is TGTGCCAGCAGCTTACTTAGCATATTGCCCCAGCATTTT. Protein: CASSLLSILPQHF. The whole variable domain, filled in from reference TRBV7-9 and TRBJ1-5, reads DTGVSQNPRHKITKRGQNVTFRCDPISEHNRLYWYRQTLGQGPEFLTYFQNEAQLEKSRLLSDRFSAERPKGSFSTLEIQRTEQGDSAMYLCASSLLSILPQHFGDGTRLSIL.

The chain combines TRBV5-4 with TRBJ2-1; 13 bases line up with TRBD2. Germline CDR1 is SGHNT and CDR2 is YYREEE (reference sequence). The V gene end was trimmed by 0 bases and the J gene end by 7 bases; junction bases not matched to a gene: 4. The CDR3 contains 16 residues. The CDR3 coding sequence is TGTGCCAGCAGCTTGGGGGGGACTAGCGGGAAAAATGAGCAGTTCTTC. Translating gives CASSLGGTSGKNEQFF.

This chain links TRBV9 with TRBJ2-5; no clear D gene. CDR1 SGDLS and CDR2 YYNGEE come from the germline V gene. Deletions cut 6 bases from V and 4 bases from J, with 7 bases between. CDR3 length: 11 amino acids. The CDR3 reads CASTGPETQYF. The CDR3 DNA follows: TGTGCCAGCACGGGTCCAGAGACCCAGTACTTC.

The chain recombines TRBV5-1 with TRBJ1-1; the D gene is possibly TRBD1 (6 bases). There are 13 residues in the CDR3. Germline V gene sequence: CDR1 SGHRS, CDR2 YFSETQ. The V end lost 3 bases, the J end lost 5 bases, and 11 bases lay between the germline ends. The CDR3 nucleotides read TGCGCCAGCAGCTCAAGGGGGTTTACTGAAGCTTTCTTT. Its protein product is CASSSRGFTEAFF.

This chain joins TRBV19 and TRBJ2-7; 8 positions agree with TRBD1. The CDR3 is made up of 14 amino acids. Germline assignment: CDR1 LNHDA and CDR2 SQIVND (reference sequence). V gave up 4 bases and J gave up 2 bases; unmatched junction bases: 4. CDR3 DNA sequence: TGTGCCAGTAGTACAGGGGGCCCCCCCTACGAGCAGTACTTC. This encodes CASSTGGPPYEQYF.

The genes are TRBV13 and TRBJ2-7; D may be TRBD1 (5 bases). V was cut by 7 bases and J by 3 bases, with 16 bases left in between. This CDR3 is 14 amino acids long. Germline CDR1 and CDR2: PRHDT and FYEKMQ (reference sequence). CDR3 protein: CASTQGREIYEQYF. The CDR3 DNA follows: TGTGCCAGCACCCAGGGCAGAGAAATCTACGAGCAGTACTTC.

The chain uses TRBV6-5 and TRBJ2-7; D unclear. Germline-derived CDR1 and CDR2 are MNHEY and SVGAGI. The CDR3 is 13 residues long. The V end was cut by 6 bases, the J end by 0 bases, with 9 bases between. The CDR3: CASRPHSSYEQYF. Written as DNA, the CDR3 is TGTGCCAGCAGACCCCACAGCTCCTACGAGCAGTACTTC.

V is TRBV3-1 (or the pseudogene TRBV3-2) and J is TRBJ1-5; D remains unclear. Germline V gene lookup returns CDR1 LGHDT and CDR2 YNNKEL (reference sequence). V lost 0 bases to trimming and J lost 4 bases, with 10 bases between them. The length of the CDR3 is 15 residues. For the CDR3, the DNA is TGTGCCAGCAGCCAAGATCCAGGTTCGAATCAGCCCCAGCATTTT. It yields the protein CASSQDPGSNQPQHF.

This clone was counted a single time. DNA for the CDR3: TGTGCCAGCAGCCGGACTTCAGGGGGCAGGCAGCCCCAGCATTTT. Translating gives CASSRTSGGRQPQHF. The chain employs TRBV3-1 (or the pseudogene TRBV3-2) and TRBJ1-5, with 8 bases that match TRBD1. Germline V lookup: CDR1 LGHDT, CDR2 YNNKEL (reference sequence). V lost 4 bases and J lost 7; bases outside the gene matches: 9. The CDR3 sequence is 15 residues long.

The chain joins TRBV5-1 to TRBJ1-2, with 9 bases identical to TRBD1. The CDR3 sequence is 15 residues long. Germline CDR1 reads SGHRS; CDR2 reads YFSETQ. The ends lost 4 bases at V and 5 bases at J; junction bases unmatched: 9. The CDR3 DNA follows: TGCGCCAGCAGCCCCCTACCGGGACAGGGTTATGGCTACACCTTC. This sequence encodes CASSPLPGQGYGYTF.

The chain uses TRBV7-9 and TRBJ1-2, with TRBD1 identical over 8 bases. Trimming at V came to 5 bases and at J to 2 bases, leaving 7 bases not matched to a gene. The V gene's germline CDR1 is SEHNR and CDR2 FQNEAQ (reference sequence). There are 15 residues in the CDR3. Here the CDR3 DNA reads TGTGCCAGCAGCCCGGGTCCAGGGGGCAACTATGGCTACACCTTC. Its translation is CASSPGPGGNYGYTF.

This chain joins TRBV18 and TRBJ2-3; D possibly corresponds to TRBD1 (5 bases). The V gene's germline CDR1 is KGHSH and CDR2 LQKENI. The V end lost 2 bases, the J end lost 6 bases, and 15 bases lay between the germline ends. This CDR3 contains 15 residues. This chain's CDR3 is CASSPGASVTDTQYF. CDR3 nucleotides: TGTGCCAGCTCACCAGGGGCGTCCGTAACGGATACGCAGTATTTT.

J is TRBJ2-5 and V is TRBV7-2; D may be TRBD2 (5 bases). The length of the CDR3 is 13 residues. Germline V gene lookup returns CDR1 SGHTA and CDR2 FQGNSA. V lost 5 bases and J lost 5, with 12 bases in between. CDR3 in DNA: TGTGCCAGCAGCCAAGGGAGTAGCGAGACCCAGTACTTC. Protein sequence: CASSQGSSETQYF.

The chain's CDR3 is CASSLFGQTQETQYF. CDR3 bases: TGTGCCAGCAGTTTGTTCGGACAGACACAAGAGACCCAGTACTTC. The J gene is TRBJ2-5, the V gene TRBV28; TRBD1 might be the D (6 bases). The germline V gene has CDR1 MDHEN and CDR2 SYDVKM. The CDR3 consists of 15 residues. V was clipped by 3 bases and J by 2 bases, with 13 bases between them.

The CDR3 DNA reads TGTGCCAGCAACCAAGACAGGGGGAGCTATGGCTACACCTTC. Residues: CASNQDRGSYGYTF. The chain combines TRBV6-6 with TRBJ1-2, with 9 bases lining up with TRBD1. V was pared by 7 bases and J by 4 bases, with 7 bases of the junction left unmatched. CDR1 is MNHNY, CDR2 SVGAGI, per germline (reference sequence). The length of the CDR3 is 14 residues.

This clone was picked up many times. This rearrangement joins TRBV18 to TRBJ1-5; the match to TRBD1 covers 8 bases. CDR3 length equals 16 residues. Trimming took 0 bases from V and 6 from J; bases not matched to a gene: 7. Germline loops: CDR1 KGHSH, CDR2 LQKENI. As DNA, the CDR3 is TGTGCCAGCTCACCACCGATCGGACAGGGTGGTCAGCCCCAGCATTTT. It specifies CASSPPIGQGGQPQHF. The variable domain in full, completed from reference TRBV18 and TRBJ1-5, reads NAGVMQNPRHLVRRRGQEARLRCSPMKGHSHVYWYRQLPEEGLKFMVYLQKENIIDESGMPKERFSAEFPKEGPSILRIQQVVRGDSAAYFCASSPPIGQGGQPQHFGDGTRLSIL.

J is TRBJ2-7 and V is TRBV9, with 8 nucleotides matching TRBD2. The CDR3 spans 14 residues. V dropped 0 bases and J dropped 6; count of bases not matched to a gene: 5. Germline lookup yields CDR1 SGDLS and CDR2 YYNGEE. The CDR3 here is CASSVVGREGEQYF. DNA for the CDR3: TGTGCCAGCAGCGTAGTAGGACGGGAGGGCGAGCAGTACTTC.

This chain links TRBV6-6 with TRBJ1-2, with D possibly TRBD1 on 6 matching bases. Deletions cut 3 bases from V and 2 bases from J, with 13 bases between. This CDR3 contains 15 residues. Looked up from germline, CDR1 is MNHNY and CDR2 is SVGAGI (reference sequence). CDR3 nucleotides: TGTGCCAGCAGTTATGGTGAAACAGGGAACTATGGCTACACCTTC. Its translation: CASSYGETGNYGYTF.

V and J are TRBV28 and TRBJ1-2; no clear D gene. V was trimmed by 5 bases and J by 5 bases, leaving 18 bases between them. CDR1 and CDR2 from the germline V gene are MDHEN and SYDVKM. CDR3 length: 15 residues. CDR3 nucleotides: TGTGCCAGCAGTACCGCGGCCCCGCCGATGTATGGCTACACCTTC. Protein sequence: CASSTAAPPMYGYTF.

This sequence joins TRBV6-2 or TRBV6-3 and TRBJ1-5, with D possibly matching TRBD1 (5 bases). Per the germline V gene, CDR1 is MNHEY and CDR2 is SVGEGT. This CDR3 is 15 amino acids long. The V end was cut by 2 bases, the J end by 4 bases, with 12 bases between. For the CDR3, the DNA is TGTGCCAGCAGTTACCCCGACAGCACAAATCAGCCCCAGCATTTT. Its translation is CASSYPDSTNQPQHF.

V usage is TRBV7-6 and J usage is TRBJ1-5; 7 positions match TRBD1. Germline assignment: CDR1 SGHVS and CDR2 FNYEAQ. V dropped 5 bases and J dropped 4; count of bases not matched to a gene: 5. This CDR3 spans 14 amino acids. CDR3 DNA: TGTGCCAGCAGCCCCGACAGGGTTAATCAGCCCCAGCATTTT. Protein sequence: CASSPDRVNQPQHF.

J is TRBJ1-2 and V is TRBV13, with 7 bases identical to TRBD1. The CDR3 is 15 residues long. The germline V gene has CDR1 PRHDT and CDR2 FYEKMQ (reference sequence). V lost 0 bases to trimming and J lost 0 bases; unmatched junction nucleotides: 1. This chain's CDR3 is CASSLGGTANYGYTF. DNA for the CDR3: TGTGCCAGCAGCTTAGGCGGGACAGCTAACTATGGCTACACCTTC.